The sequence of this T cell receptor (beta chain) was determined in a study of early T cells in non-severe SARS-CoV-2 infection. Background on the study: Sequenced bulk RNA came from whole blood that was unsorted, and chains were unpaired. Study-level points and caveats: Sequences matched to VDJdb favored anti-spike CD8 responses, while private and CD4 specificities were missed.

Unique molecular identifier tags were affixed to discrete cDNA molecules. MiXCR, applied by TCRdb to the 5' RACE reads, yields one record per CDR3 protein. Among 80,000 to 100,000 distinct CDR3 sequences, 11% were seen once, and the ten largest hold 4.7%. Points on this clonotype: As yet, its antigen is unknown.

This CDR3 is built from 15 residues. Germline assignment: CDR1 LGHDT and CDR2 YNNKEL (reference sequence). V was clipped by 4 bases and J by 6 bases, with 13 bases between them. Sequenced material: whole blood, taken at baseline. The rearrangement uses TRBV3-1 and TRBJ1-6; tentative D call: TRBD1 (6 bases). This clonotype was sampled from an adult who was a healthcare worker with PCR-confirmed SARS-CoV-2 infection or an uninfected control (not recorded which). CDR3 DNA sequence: TGTGCCAGCAGCCCGAACAGGGCCTCTAATTCACCCCTCCACTTT. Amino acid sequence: CASSPNRASNSPLHF.